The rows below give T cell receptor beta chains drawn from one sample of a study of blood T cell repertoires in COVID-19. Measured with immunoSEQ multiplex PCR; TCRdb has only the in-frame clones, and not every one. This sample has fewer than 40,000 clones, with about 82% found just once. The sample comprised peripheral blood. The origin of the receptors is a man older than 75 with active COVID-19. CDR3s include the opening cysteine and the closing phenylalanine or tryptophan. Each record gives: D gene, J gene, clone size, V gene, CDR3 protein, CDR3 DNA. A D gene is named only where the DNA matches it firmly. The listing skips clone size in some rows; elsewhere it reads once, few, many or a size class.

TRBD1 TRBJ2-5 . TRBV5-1 CASSSTDRGPETQYF TGCGCCAGCAGCTCCACGGACAGGGGGCCTGAGACCCAGTACTTC
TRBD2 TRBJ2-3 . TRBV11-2 CASSLAAGGGSLLGDTQYF TGTGCCAGCAGCTTAGCGGCCGGGGGGGGATCCCTCCTTGGCGATACGCAGTATTTT
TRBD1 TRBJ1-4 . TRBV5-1 CASSLFSGGNEKLFF TGCGCCAGCAGCTTGTTTTCAGGGGGCAATGAAAAACTGTTTTTT
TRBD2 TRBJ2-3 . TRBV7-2 CASNPLVSGGRTDTQYF TGTGCCAGCAACCCACTAGTCAGCGGGGGGCGGACAGATACGCAGTATTTT
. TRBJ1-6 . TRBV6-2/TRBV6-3 CASSYRGLASETRNSPLHF TGTGCCAGCAGTTACAGGGGACTTGCTTCCGAGACCAGAAATTCACCCCTCCACTTT
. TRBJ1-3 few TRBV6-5 CASSRGSLGNTIYF TGTGCCAGCAGCAGGGGTTCGTTAGGAAACACCATATATTTT
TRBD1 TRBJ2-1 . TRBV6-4 CASSPGQATPRNEQFF TGTGCCAGCAGCCCGGGACAGGCCACGCCTAGGAATGAGCAGTTCTTC
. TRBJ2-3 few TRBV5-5 CASSFATGTDTQYF TGTGCCAGCAGCTTCGCAACAGGGACAGATACGCAGTATTTT
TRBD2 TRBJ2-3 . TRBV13 CASSSRLAGARDTQYF TGTGCCAGCAGCTCACGACTAGCGGGGGCTAGAGATACGCAGTATTTT
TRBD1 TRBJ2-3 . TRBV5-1 CASRSTGATADADTQYF TGCGCCAGCAGGTCGACAGGGGCTACCGCTGATGCAGATACGCAGTATTTT
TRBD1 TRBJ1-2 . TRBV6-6 CASKPGQGYGYTF TGTGCCAGCAAGCCGGGACAGGGTTACGGCTACACCTTC
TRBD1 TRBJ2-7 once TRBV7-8 CASSSTGGYDYEQYF TGTGCCAGCAGCTCGACAGGGGGCTACGACTACGAGCAGTACTTC
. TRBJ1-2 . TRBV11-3 CASSFDNPSGYTF TGTGCCAGCAGCTTCGATAATCCCAGTGGCTACACCTTC
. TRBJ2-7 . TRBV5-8 CASSSVAYEQYF TGTGCCAGCAGCTCCGTAGCATACGAGCAGTACTTC
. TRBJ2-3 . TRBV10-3 CAISVTDTQYF TGTGCCATCAGTGTAACAGATACGCAGTATTTT
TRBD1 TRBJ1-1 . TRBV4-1 CASSQEGGGTEAFF TGCGCCAGCAGCCAAGAAGGGGGCGGCACTGAAGCTTTCTTT
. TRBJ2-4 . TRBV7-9 CASSLYGRQTSAKNIQYF TGTGCCAGCAGCTTATATGGCCGACAGACTTCGGCCAAAAACATTCAGTACTTC
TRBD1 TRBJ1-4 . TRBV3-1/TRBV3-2 CASSQDLLWRGLGEKLFF TGTGCCAGCAGCCAAGATTTGCTTTGGAGGGGGCTAGGTGAAAAACTGTTTTTT
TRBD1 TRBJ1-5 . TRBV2 CASSADRAGNQPQHF TGTGCCAGCAGCGCGGACAGGGCGGGCAATCAGCCCCAGCATTTT